This section outlines one TCR beta chain sequence together with its context. Which antigen it targets is not known. One base away there is no much larger clone; base qualities are not given. The library came from RT-PCR. Instrument used: NextSeq 550. TCRdb took the public reads, trimmed them with fastp at Q25, ran MiXCR for clone calling and kept in-frame beta chains. Rows are unified per CDR3 protein, each entry keeping the most common DNA and genes. For this sample there are 900,000 to 1,000,000 distinct CDR3 sequences; about a sixth appear just once. Of the sample, 6% is held by the ten largest clones. This sample was taken from a study of patients and donors after allogeneic stem cell transplantation (dated by TCRdb to the early 2020s). CDR1 MNHEY and CDR2 SVGAGI were looked up in the germline V gene. The CDR3 holds 16 amino acids from the cysteine to the phenylalanine. Only CDR3 DNA is held: 48 bases, read in frame from base 1. Between the V and J ends, shortened by 3 bases and 5 bases respectively, the junction contains 19 bases.

The sequence links TRBV6-5 to TRBJ2-5, with a weak D call of TRBD2 (5 bases match). Material for sequencing was blood, either unsorted or a sorted T cell fraction (not recorded which). This receptor was identified in a human donor who was either an allogeneic HSCT recipient or a stem cell or donor lymphocyte infusion donor (not recorded which). It is not recorded whose cells these are; they may come from a transplant donor. The DNA is TGTGCCAGCAGTTATCAAACAACTAGTCATAGGGAGACCCAGTACTTC. This translates into CASSYQTTSHRETQYF.